The 29 T cell receptor beta chains listed next were all sequenced from one sample in a study of identical twins. TCRdb independently ran MiXCR on the 5' RACE reads; one entry per CDR3 protein. This sample has 1,800,000 or so distinct CDR3 sequences, with around 33% found just once. Sequencing was performed on cord blood. These receptors all stem from a newborn girl in good health.

This clonotype was seen a few times. The chain employs TRBV4-1 and TRBJ2-7; 8 bases map to TRBD2. The CDR3 is 16 residues long. The V segment lost 3 bases and the J segment 1 base; nucleotides outside the gene matches: 8. CDR1 and CDR2 (germline): MGHRA, YSYEKL. The CDR3 protein is CASSHATASGSYEQYF. CDR3 DNA: TGCGCCAGCAGCCACGCCACCGCTAGCGGGTCCTACGAGCAGTACTTC.

This clonotype occurred many times. The chain carries TRBV6-6 and TRBJ2-7; D may be TRBD1 (5 bases). The germline gives CDR1 MNHNY, CDR2 SVGAGI (reference sequence). CDR3 length equals 12 residues. V dropped 6 bases and J dropped 4 bases, with 10 bases sitting between them. CDR3 coding DNA: TGTGCCAGCAGCATGGACAAGTACGAGCAGTACTTC. It encodes CASSMDKYEQYF.

This clonotype was seen just once. The chain carries TRBV20-1 and TRBJ1-2; a possible D gene is TRBD1 (6 bases). Germline V gene sequence: CDR1 DFQATT, CDR2 SNEGSKA (reference sequence). CDR3 length: 14 amino acids. V lost 3 bases and J 2 bases, leaving 13 bases between the germline ends. CDR3 sequence (DNA): TGCAGTGCTAGTCCGGGACATCCAAACTATGGCTACACCTTC. Translation gives CSASPGHPNYGYTF.

In this sample, this clonotype turned up many times. The chain employs TRBV7-2 and TRBJ2-7; D gene unclear. The V gene lost 2 bases and the J gene lost 5 bases, with 16 bases spanning the gap. CDR3 length: 15 amino acids. The germline V gene encodes CDR1 SGHTA and CDR2 FQGNSA. The CDR3 is CASSLLRTGLNEQYF. The CDR3 DNA is TGTGCCAGCAGCTTACTAAGGACCGGGTTGAACGAGCAGTACTTC.

The rearrangement uses TRBV13 and TRBJ2-1; D is perhaps TRBD2 (6 bases). Between the trimmed V and J ends, which lost 2 bases and 8 bases, there was a span of 13 bases. Germline CDR1 and CDR2: PRHDT and FYEKMQ (reference sequence). CDR3 length equals 14 residues. CDR3 sequence: CASSLLRTTYEQFF. The CDR3 DNA sequence: TGTGCCAGCAGCTTACTGCGGACTACCTATGAGCAGTTCTTC.

V gene TRBV20-1 combines with J gene TRBJ2-5; a weak D match, TRBD2 (6 bases). Trimming cost V 8 bases and J 4 bases, with 14 bases left between them. The CDR3 totals 12 residues. Germline V gene lookup returns CDR1 DFQATT and CDR2 SNEGSKA (reference sequence). DNA for the CDR3: TGCAGTTATTTAGGGAGGAGAGAGACCCAGTACTTC. This codes for CSYLGRRETQYF.

The chain recombines TRBV28 with TRBJ2-5, with 7 bases fitting TRBD1. The CDR3 totals 16 residues. Germline CDR1 reads MDHEN; CDR2 reads SYDVKM. The J segment lost 6 bases and the V segment lost 6 bases, leaving 16 bases of the junction unmatched. The CDR3 DNA follows: TGTGCCAGCAGCCAAAGATCCTACAGGGGAAAGCAGACCCAGTACTTC. This encodes CASSQRSYRGKQTQYF.

The chain uses TRBV3-1 and TRBJ1-2, with D tentatively TRBD1 (5 bases). Looked up from germline, CDR1 is LGHDT and CDR2 is YNNKEL (reference sequence). V was trimmed by 0 bases and J by 4 bases, leaving 18 bases between them. The CDR3 is made up of 17 amino acids. In nucleotides, the CDR3 is TGTGCCAGCAGCCAAGACGAGTCGCAGGGAGCAACCTATGGCTACACCTTC. Residues: CASSQDESQGATYGYTF.

This rearrangement joins TRBV15 to TRBJ1-6, with no clear D. This CDR3 region has 18 residues. V was shortened by 6 bases and J by 0 bases, with 18 bases between the two germline ends. The V gene's germline CDR1 is LNHNV and CDR2 YYDKDF (reference sequence). The CDR3 protein is CATSRTAPPFSYNSPLHF. CDR3 DNA sequence: TGTGCCACCAGTCGAACAGCACCCCCCTTCTCCTATAATTCACCCCTCCACTTT.

The genes are TRBV28 and TRBJ2-7; D possibly corresponds to TRBD2 (6 bases). The end of the DNA is better explained by TRBJ2-4, so the J call may be wrong. This CDR3 comprises 13 residues. Germline CDR1 is MDHEN and CDR2 is SYDVKM. The CDR3 sequence is CASRSIGSGIQYF. CDR3 DNA: TGTGCCAGCAGATCGATCGGGAGCGGCATTCAGTACTTC.

The chain employs TRBV7-9 and TRBJ1-2; D unclear. This CDR3 has 16 amino acids. Per germline, CDR1 SEHNR and CDR2 FQNEAQ (reference sequence). Trimming stripped 2 bases from V and 1 base from J, with 14 bases between. CDR3 region: CASSLREYAYNYGYTF. DNA for the CDR3: TGTGCCAGCAGCTTACGCGAATACGCTTATAACTATGGCTACACCTTC.

J is TRBJ2-1 and V is TRBV20-1; either TRBD1 or TRBD2 may supply D (7 bases each). Trimming left V 6 bases short and J 8 bases short, with 23 bases between. Germline CDR1 DFQATT, CDR2 SNEGSKA (reference sequence). The CDR3 is 15 amino acids. DNA of the CDR3: TGCAGTGCCCGGCCCGGGGAGGGGGCGATGCATGAGCAGTTCTTC. This translates into CSARPGEGAMHEQFF.

This chain links TRBV4-2 with TRBJ2-2; D is tentatively TRBD1 or TRBD2 (5 bases each). CDR3 length: 17 amino acids. Germline CDR1 is LGHNA and CDR2 is YNFKEQ. V lost 6 bases, J lost 0 bases, and 17 bases lay in between. CDR3 sequence: CASSQPYGTSNTGELFF. The CDR3, as DNA: TGTGCCAGCAGTCAACCTTACGGGACCTCGAACACCGGGGAGCTGTTTTTT.

This clonotype was counted a few times. CDR3 in DNA: TGTGCCAGCAGTCAACTCGCCGGGACAGCCCCCTACGAGCAGTACTTC. As protein: CASSQLAGTAPYEQYF. This chain links TRBV28 with TRBJ2-7, with 7 bases that match TRBD1. The CDR3 runs 16 residues. Trimming took 5 bases from V and 2 from J; bases not matched to a gene: 12. CDR1 is MDHEN and CDR2 is SYDVKM in the germline V gene.

This clonotype has more than one count but fewer than ten. This chain joins TRBV24-1 and TRBJ2-1; 8 nucleotides line up with TRBD2. CDR1 and CDR2 from the germline V gene are KGHDR and SFDVKD. The CDR3 sequence is 16 residues long. The V gene end was trimmed by 9 bases and the J gene end by 0 bases; junction bases not matched to a gene: 9. The CDR3 protein is CATLPGTSSSYNEQFF. In DNA, the CDR3 is TGTGCCACCCTCCCAGGGACTAGTAGCTCCTACAATGAGCAGTTCTTC.

This clonotype was seen a handful of times. The chain recombines TRBV27 with TRBJ2-1; D gene uncertain. The CDR3 consists of 14 residues. V dropped 7 bases and J dropped 5 bases, with 15 bases sitting between them. Germline CDR1 and CDR2: MNHEY and SMNVEV (reference sequence). The CDR3 sequence is CASNKAIHNNEQFF. In DNA form, the CDR3 reads TGTGCCAGCAACAAGGCGATTCACAACAATGAGCAGTTCTTC.

Note on this clonotype: A much bigger clone sits one base away, suggesting this may be a read error. The rearrangement links TRBV25-1 to TRBJ1-6; D unclear. From germline, CDR1 is MGHDK and CDR2 SYGVNS. The CDR3 extends over 12 amino acids. The CDR3 sequence: CASSEGNSPPHF. CDR3 sequence (DNA): TGTGCCAGCAGTGAAGGGAATTCACCCCCCCACTTT.

Note on this clonotype: One base away lies a much larger clone, so this may be a sequencing read error. The chain carries TRBV6-5 and TRBJ1-5; D not certain. The CDR3 covers 13 residues. The germline CDR1 and CDR2 sequences are MNHEY and SVGAGI. The V end was cut by 2 bases, the J end by 3 bases, with 5 bases between. The CDR3 sequence: CASSYNLNQPQHF. The CDR3 nucleotides are TGTGCCAGCAGTTACAACCTCAATCAGCCCCAGCATTTT.

This clonotype was detected a few times. The rearrangement joins TRBV6-6 to TRBJ2-1; 10 bases are a match to TRBD2. Per germline, CDR1 MNHNY and CDR2 SVGAGI (reference sequence). J gave up 6 bases and V 8 bases, and 7 bases lay outside the gene matches. The CDR3 runs to 14 residues. The CDR3 bases are TGTGCCAGCGGGGATAGCGGGAGGAGCAATGAGCAGTTCTTC. Translating gives CASGDSGRSNEQFF.

The chain has TRBV5-1 and TRBJ2-2; D tentatively reads TRBD1 or TRBD2 (5 bases each). The V and J ends lost 2 bases and 7 bases respectively, with 12 bases between them. This CDR3 has 14 amino acids. Germline CDR1 and CDR2: SGHRS and YFSETQ. CDR3 sequence (DNA): TGCGCCAGCAGCTTTGAGGGGTCGGTCGGGGAGCTGTTTTTT. As protein: CASSFEGSVGELFF.

The chain employs TRBV20-1 and TRBJ2-7, with TRBD2 matching over 9 bases. Germline CDR1 and CDR2: DFQATT and SNEGSKA (reference sequence). Losses at the gene ends were 2 bases for V and 5 bases for J; bases not matched to a gene: 4. The CDR3 runs to 13 residues. The DNA for the CDR3 is TGCAGTGCTAGACTAGCGGGACTCAACGAGCAGTACTTC. Amino acids: CSARLAGLNEQYF.

The chain links TRBV4-2 to TRBJ2-3; TRBD2 matches 13 bases. In germline, CDR1 is LGHNA, CDR2 YNFKEQ. V lost 2 bases, J lost 1 base, and 12 bases stayed unmatched. This CDR3 comprises 20 residues. CDR3 region: CASSQLPGTSGIGRTDTQYF. DNA of the CDR3: TGTGCCAGCAGCCAACTGCCGGGGACTAGCGGGATTGGCCGCACAGATACGCAGTATTTT.

This clonotype turned up a few times. The chain combines TRBV7-2 with TRBJ2-1, with TRBD2 matching over 9 bases. The CDR3 is 16 amino acids. Germline-derived CDR1 and CDR2 are SGHTA and FQGNSA. V was pared by 1 base and J by 4 bases, with 5 bases of the junction left unmatched. This CDR3 reads CASSLVVSGGYNEQFF. For the CDR3, the DNA is TGTGCCAGCAGCTTAGTTGTTAGCGGGGGTTACAATGAGCAGTTCTTC.

The V and J genes are TRBV20-1 and TRBJ2-3, with D perhaps given as TRBD1 or TRBD2 (6 bases each). Trimming stripped 3 bases from V and 3 bases from J, with 13 bases between. The CDR3 loop spans 14 amino acids. CDR1 and CDR2 (germline): DFQATT, SNEGSKA (reference sequence). The CDR3 nucleotides read TGCAGTGCTAGTTTTCGGAGGGGGACAGATACGCAGTATTTT. This codes for CSASFRRGTDTQYF.

The V call is TRBV7-9, the J call TRBJ1-3; TRBD1 matches 8 bases. The junction had 8 bases not matched to a gene; V was cut back by 3 bases and J by 4 bases. This CDR3 spans 16 amino acids. The germline V gene encodes CDR1 SEHNR and CDR2 FQNEAQ (reference sequence). The DNA of the CDR3 is TGTGCCAGCAGCTTGCAGGGGGCTCTGGGAGGAAACACCATATATTTT. It yields the protein CASSLQGALGGNTIYF.

The V gene is TRBV12-3 or TRBV12-4, the J gene TRBJ1-2; D is unclear. This CDR3 has 14 residues. V dropped 3 bases and J dropped 6 bases, with 14 bases sitting between them. The DNA of the CDR3 is TGTGCCAGCAGTTTCGGCTTGAGGAGGGATGGCTACACCTTC. This sequence encodes CASSFGLRRDGYTF.

This clonotype occurred a few times. The rearrangement uses TRBV3-1 and TRBJ2-7, with 12 bases aligning to TRBD1. With V trimmed by 2 bases and J by 5 bases, 4 bases remained unmatched. CDR3 length equals 15 residues. Germline values: CDR1 LGHDT, CDR2 YNNKEL (reference sequence). In nucleotides, the CDR3 is TGTGCCAGCAGCCAATTCGGGACAGGGGGCAACGAGCAGTACTTC. Encoded protein: CASSQFGTGGNEQYF.

The chain employs TRBV27 and TRBJ2-3; no clear D gene. The CDR3 runs 13 residues. Trimming removed 4 bases at V and 1 base at J, with 6 bases between. The germline V gene encodes CDR1 MNHEY and CDR2 SMNVEV (reference sequence). This CDR3 is CASSWSGTDTQYF. As DNA, the CDR3 is TGTGCCAGCAGTTGGAGCGGCACAGATACGCAGTATTTT.

The chain links TRBV20-1 to TRBJ2-3; unclear D gene. Germline values: CDR1 DFQATT, CDR2 SNEGSKA (reference sequence). V was cut by 3 bases and J by 1 base, with 17 bases left in between. CDR3 length equals 16 residues. CDR3 bases: TGCAGTGCTAGTGATCGAGGCGGCCCTGGCACAGATACGCAGTATTTT. This sequence encodes CSASDRGGPGTDTQYF.